The 22 T cell receptor beta chains listed next were all sequenced from one sample in a study of blood T cells in healthy people across ages (dated by TCRdb to between 2014 and 2017). Library preparation was by 5' RACE. Data came from an Illumina HiSeq 2500. The second PCR ran for roughly 7 to 11 cycles and used a J-beta primer mix along with a sample-barcoded 5' primer. TCRdb reprocessed the public reads (quality trimming at Q25 with fastp, clone calling with MiXCR) and kept in-frame beta chains. Rows are combined by CDR3 protein, so each entry shows the most common genes and DNA. Present in this sample are roughly 680,000 distinct CDR3 sequences, approximately 21% of which were seen just once. The ten largest clonotypes hold roughly 3.9% of the sample. The specimen sequenced was blood. The receptors stem from a man between 65 and 80 years old in good health.

This clonotype was seen more than once but under ten times. This rearrangement joins TRBV12-3 or TRBV12-4 to TRBJ2-5; a possible D gene is TRBD2 (5 bases). CDR3 length: 16 amino acids. V shed 6 bases and J shed 4 bases, with 21 bases lying between them. The CDR3 nucleotides read TGTGCCAGCAGCAAGGCGCGGGCGGACCTCAGAGAGACCCAGTACTTC. Residues: CASSKARADLRETQYF.

This clonotype came up a few times. The chain joins TRBV5-6 to TRBJ1-1, with TRBD1 matching 9 bases. V shed 4 bases and J 3 bases; nucleotides not matched to a gene: 4. The length of the CDR3 is 14 residues. The germline V gene has CDR1 SGHDT and CDR2 YYEEEE. Written as DNA, the CDR3 is TGTGCCAGCAGCCCGACAGGGGGGGACACTGAAGCTTTCTTT. This codes for CASSPTGGDTEAFF.

This clonotype was picked up a small number of times. The chain carries TRBV6-1 and TRBJ1-1; D gene uncertain. Germline CDR1 reads MNHNS; CDR2 reads SASEGT. CDR3 length: 14 residues. V lost 3 bases, J lost 1 base, and 9 bases lay in between. The CDR3 region is CASSDRLTNTEAFF. The CDR3 coding sequence is TGTGCCAGCAGTGATAGACTGACGAACACTGAAGCTTTCTTT.

The chain joins TRBV20-1 to TRBJ2-4; 8 positions agree with TRBD2. There are 16 residues in the CDR3. The ends lost 1 base at V and 8 bases at J; junction bases unmatched: 13. CDR1 and CDR2 (germline): DFQATT, SNEGSKA (reference sequence). The CDR3 spells CSARGGLARILDIQYF. The DNA of the CDR3 is TGCAGTGCTAGAGGAGGACTAGCTCGAATTTTAGACATTCAGTACTTC.

The chain links TRBV27 to TRBJ2-5; D is perhaps TRBD2 (5 bases). Germline V gives CDR1 MNHEY, CDR2 SMNVEV (reference sequence). This CDR3 comprises 14 residues. V shed 2 bases and J shed 5 bases, with 12 bases lying between them. Here the CDR3 reads CASSLKGSAETQYF. The CDR3 coding sequence is TGTGCCAGCAGTTTAAAGGGTAGCGCGGAGACCCAGTACTTC.

This clonotype was seen repeatedly, ten times or more. The junction shows a germline mismatch at one end, possibly a read error. This sequence joins TRBV3-1 and TRBJ2-3; 12 bases map to TRBD2. The CDR3 has 14 amino acids. Germline V gene sequence: CDR1 LGHDT, CDR2 YNNKEL (reference sequence). CDR3 DNA: TGTGCCAGCAGCCAAAGTTGGGTCACTAGCGGGAGGATATTT. It encodes CASSQSWVTSGRIF.

The J gene is TRBJ1-5, the V gene TRBV21-1; whether TRBD1, the table's D call, matches the DNA was not checked. TRBV21-1 is noted as a pseudogene. The CDR3 contains 14 residues. The CDR3, as DNA: TGTGCCAGCAGCCCACAGGAGACCAATCAGCCCCAGCATTTT. As protein: CASSPQETNQPQHF.

This clonotype came up many times. The J gene is TRBJ2-7, the V gene TRBV28; D unclear. Germline V gene lookup returns CDR1 MDHEN and CDR2 SYDVKM. The CDR3 length is 11 residues. The V end was cut by 6 bases, the J end by 3 bases, with 6 bases between. The chain's CDR3 is CASRFSYEQYF. DNA of the CDR3: TGTGCCAGCAGGTTCAGCTACGAGCAGTACTTC. The whole variable domain, remainder taken from reference TRBV28 and TRBJ2-7, is DVKVTQSSRYLVKRTGEKVFLECVQDMDHENMFWYRQDPGLGLRLIYFSYDVKMKEKGDIPEGYSVSREKKERFSLILESASTNQTSMYLCASRFSYEQYFGPGTRLTVT.

The chain employs TRBV6-2 or TRBV6-3 and TRBJ1-6; D remains ambiguous. V lost 5 bases and J 7 bases, leaving 12 bases between the germline ends. Germline V gene sequence: CDR1 MNHEY, CDR2 SVGEGT. The CDR3 extends over 14 amino acids. CDR3 region: CASSRTGRNSPLHF. In nucleotides, the CDR3 is TGTGCCAGCAGTCGGACCGGACGGAATTCACCCCTCCACTTT.

A few counts support this clonotype. The genes are TRBV10-3 and TRBJ1-5, with D possibly TRBD1 on 5 matching bases. The CDR3 sequence is 13 residues long. Trimming pared 8 bases from V and 7 bases from J, leaving 15 bases between. Per germline, CDR1 ENHRY and CDR2 SYGVKD. The CDR3 protein is CAIAPGLDQPQHF. For the CDR3, the DNA is TGTGCCATCGCTCCAGGGTTGGACCAGCCCCAGCATTTT.

V is TRBV3-1 and J is TRBJ1-3; D remains unclear. CDR1 and CDR2 (germline): LGHDT, YNNKEL (reference sequence). The V and J ends lost 4 bases and 2 bases respectively, with 12 bases between them. This CDR3 comprises 15 residues. The CDR3 reads CASSLVPGTGNTIYF. CDR3 bases: TGTGCCAGCAGCCTCGTACCGGGGACTGGAAACACCATATATTTT.

This clonotype was picked up a small number of times. J is TRBJ2-5 and V is TRBV7-8; D gene ambiguous. This CDR3 contains 18 residues. Germline V gives CDR1 SGHVS, CDR2 FQNEAQ. V was shortened by 4 bases and J by 5 bases, with 26 bases between the two germline ends. Here the CDR3 DNA reads TGTGCCAGCAGCTCAACGGTGGCCCAGGCTCTCGACTGGGAGACCCAGTACTTC. The encoded protein is CASSSTVAQALDWETQYF.

There are a few counts of this clonotype. This chain connects TRBV20-1 to TRBJ2-5; D unclear. The germline V gene has CDR1 DFQATT and CDR2 SNEGSKA (reference sequence). The CDR3 contains 11 residues. V was shortened by 0 bases and J by 9 bases, with 8 bases between the two germline ends. The CDR3 DNA is TGCAGTGCTAGAGATGTTGAGGCCCAGTACTTC. Protein: CSARDVEAQYF.

This clonotype was observed a few times. V is TRBV6-6 and J is TRBJ2-5; D gene unclear. The CDR3 extends over 14 amino acids. Germline V gene sequence: CDR1 MNHNY, CDR2 SVGAGI (reference sequence). Trimming took 3 bases from V and 4 from J, leaving 12 bases between them. CDR3 coding DNA: TGTGCCAGCAGTTATCGGTCGGTTTTAGAGACCCAGTACTTC. Its translation: CASSYRSVLETQYF.

The sample holds many counts of this clonotype. The V and J genes are TRBV12-3 or TRBV12-4 and TRBJ1-1; tentatively, D is TRBD1 (5 bases). Trimming took off 4 bases at V and 1 base at J, with 10 bases between the two ends. The CDR3 has 14 amino acids. DNA of the CDR3: TGTGCCAGCAGTTCCGGGACGGAGAACACTGAAGCTTTCTTT. As protein: CASSSGTENTEAFF.

The table lists this clonotype with a few counts. The rearrangement joins TRBV3-1 to TRBJ2-7; D perhaps matches TRBD1 (5 bases). Deletions cut 3 bases from V and 3 bases from J, with 12 bases between. The CDR3 has 14 residues. In germline, CDR1 is LGHDT, CDR2 YNNKEL (reference sequence). DNA of the CDR3: TGTGCCAGCAGCCATAGGACAACTGACTACGAGCAGTACTTC. It specifies CASSHRTTDYEQYF.

This clonotype was found many times. The rearrangement joins TRBV6-1 to TRBJ2-7; the D gene is possibly TRBD2 (5 bases). The CDR3 loop spans 13 amino acids. V lost 3 bases and J 6 bases, leaving 12 bases between the germline ends. Germline V gene lookup returns CDR1 MNHNS and CDR2 SASEGT. CDR3: CASSDLGVGEQYF. CDR3 sequence (DNA): TGTGCCAGCAGTGATCTCGGGGTTGGCGAGCAGTACTTC.

The chain carries TRBV14 and TRBJ2-3; D uncertain. The CDR3 is 15 amino acids. Trimming took 3 bases from V and 4 from J, leaving 14 bases between them. Per germline, CDR1 SGHDN and CDR2 FVKESK. CDR3 nucleotide sequence: TGTGCCAGCAGCCATGCCGTCCGGTGGTCAGATACGCAGTATTTT. Translating it yields CASSHAVRWSDTQYF.

This clonotype appeared a few times. A junction boundary mismatches the germline segment, possibly from a read error. The CDR3 is CGVEAGLGYTF. CDR3 DNA: TGCGGCGTTGAGGCAGGGCTTGGCTACACCTTC. The V and J genes are TRBV29-1 and TRBJ1-2, with a possible D match to TRBD1 (5 bases). CDR3 length: 11 amino acids. The germline gives CDR1 SQVTM, CDR2 ANQGSEA.

This chain uses TRBV20-1 with TRBJ1-2; the D gene is possibly TRBD1 (6 bases). CDR1 DFQATT and CDR2 SNEGSKA come from the germline V gene (reference sequence). CDR3 length equals 11 residues. The V end was cut by 5 bases, the J end by 6 bases, with 10 bases between. The CDR3: CSAPRQDGYTF. For the CDR3, the DNA is TGCAGTGCTCCACGACAGGATGGCTACACCTTC.

A remark on this clonotype: A read error is possible here, since a much larger clone lies one base away. The chain carries TRBV29-1 and TRBJ2-2; 8 bases map to TRBD2. The CDR3 is 16 residues long. CDR1 and CDR2 (germline): SQVTM, ANQGSEA. This CDR3 reads CSAEVYSGGNTGELFF. In nucleotides, the CDR3 is TGCAGCGCTGAAGTATACAGCGGGGGCAACACCGGGGAGCTGTTTTTT.

Many counts were recorded for this clonotype. V gene TRBV4-1 combines with J gene TRBJ2-7; TRBD1 matches at 8 bases. With V trimmed by 2 bases and J by 2 bases, 2 bases remained unmatched. Germline CDR1 reads MGHRA; CDR2 reads YSYEKL. This CDR3 is 14 amino acids long. CDR3 nucleotide sequence: TGCGCCAGCAGCCAACAGGACAGGGCCTACGAGCAGTACTTC. Protein sequence: CASSQQDRAYEQYF.